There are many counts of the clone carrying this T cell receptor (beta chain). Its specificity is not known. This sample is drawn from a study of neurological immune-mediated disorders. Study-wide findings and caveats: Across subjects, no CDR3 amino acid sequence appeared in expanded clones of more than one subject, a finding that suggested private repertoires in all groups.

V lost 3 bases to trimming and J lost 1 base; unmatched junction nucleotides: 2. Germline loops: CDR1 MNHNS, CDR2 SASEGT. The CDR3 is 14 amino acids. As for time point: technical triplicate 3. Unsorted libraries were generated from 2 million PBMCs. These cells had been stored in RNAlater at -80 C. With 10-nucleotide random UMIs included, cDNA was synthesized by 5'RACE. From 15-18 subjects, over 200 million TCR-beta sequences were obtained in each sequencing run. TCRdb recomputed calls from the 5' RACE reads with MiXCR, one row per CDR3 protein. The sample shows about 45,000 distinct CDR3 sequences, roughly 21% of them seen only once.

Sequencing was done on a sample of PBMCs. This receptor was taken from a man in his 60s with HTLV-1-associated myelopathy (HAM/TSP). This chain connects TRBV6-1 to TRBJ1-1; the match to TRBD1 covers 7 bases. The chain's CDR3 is CASSDGTANTEAFF. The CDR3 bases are TGTGCCAGCAGTGATGGGACAGCGAACACTGAAGCTTTCTTT.